This entry features one T cell receptor (beta chain) sequence. This CDR3 has 14 amino acids. The V and J ends lost 3 bases and 5 bases respectively, with 14 bases between them. Per germline, CDR1 SGHNT and CDR2 YYREEE (reference sequence). The sample belongs to a study of control samples from healthy donors and cancer patients. This table comes from immunoSEQ multiplex PCR, and its TCRdb copy is limited to in-frame clones, with some not included. The sample yields around 120,000 clones, 90% to 95% seen once. Sequences were obtained from PBMCs. The chain combines TRBV5-4 with TRBJ1-1; D remains ambiguous. The clonotype was recovered from a man between 50 and 59 years old with head and neck cancer. This chain's CDR3 is CASSSDNRRTEAFF. The CDR3 coding sequence is TGTGCCAGCAGCTCCGACAATCGGCGTACTGAAGCTTTCTTT.